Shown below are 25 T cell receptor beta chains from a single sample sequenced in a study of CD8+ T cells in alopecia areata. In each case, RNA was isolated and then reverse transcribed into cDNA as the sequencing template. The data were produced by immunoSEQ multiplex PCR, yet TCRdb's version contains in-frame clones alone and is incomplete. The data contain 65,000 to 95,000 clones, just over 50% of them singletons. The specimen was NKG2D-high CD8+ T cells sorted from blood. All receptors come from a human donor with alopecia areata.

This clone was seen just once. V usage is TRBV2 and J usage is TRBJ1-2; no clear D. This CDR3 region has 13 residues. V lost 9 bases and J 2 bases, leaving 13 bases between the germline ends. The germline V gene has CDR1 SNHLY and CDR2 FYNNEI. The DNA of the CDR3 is TGTGCCAGGACTGATTCGATAAACTATGGCTACACCTTC. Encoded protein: CARTDSINYGYTF. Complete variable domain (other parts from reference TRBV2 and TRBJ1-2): EPEVTQTPSHQVTQMGQEVILRCVPISNHLYFYWYRQILGQKVEFLVSFYNNEISEKSEIFDDQFSVERPDGSNFTLKIRSTKLEDSAMYFCARTDSINYGYTFGSGTRLTVV.

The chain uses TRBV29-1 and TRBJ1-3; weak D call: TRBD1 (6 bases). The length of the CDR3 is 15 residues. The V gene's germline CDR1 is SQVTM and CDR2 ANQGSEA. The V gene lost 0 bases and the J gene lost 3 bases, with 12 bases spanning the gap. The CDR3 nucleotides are TGCAGCGTTGAAGATCACAGGGTTGGTGGAAACACCATATATTTT. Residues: CSVEDHRVGGNTIYF. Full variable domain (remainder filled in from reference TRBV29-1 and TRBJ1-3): SAVISQKPSRDICQRGTSLTIQCQVDSQVTMMFWYRQQPGQSLTLIATANQGSEATYESGFVIDKFPISRPNLTFSTLTVSNMSPEDSSIYLCSVEDHRVGGNTIYFGEGSWLTVV.

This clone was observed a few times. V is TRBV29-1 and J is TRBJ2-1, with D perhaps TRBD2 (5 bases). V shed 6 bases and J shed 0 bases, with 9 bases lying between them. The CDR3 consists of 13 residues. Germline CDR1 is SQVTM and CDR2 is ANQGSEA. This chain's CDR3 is CSVGLASYNEQFF. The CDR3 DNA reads TGCAGCGTCGGACTTGCCTCCTACAATGAGCAGTTCTTC.

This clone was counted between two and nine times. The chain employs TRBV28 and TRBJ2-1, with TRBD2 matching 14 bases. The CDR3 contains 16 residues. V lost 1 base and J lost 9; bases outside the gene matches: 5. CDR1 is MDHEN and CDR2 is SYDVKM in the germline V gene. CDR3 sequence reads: CASSLSGLAGVSEQFF. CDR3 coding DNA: TGTGCCAGCAGTTTATCGGGACTAGCGGGAGTCTCTGAGCAGTTCTTC.

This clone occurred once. The CDR3 protein is CASGRLAESPVDIQYF. The CDR3 nucleotides are TGTGCCAGCGGTAGACTAGCGGAATCCCCGGTGGACATTCAGTACTTC. The V gene is TRBV5-6, the J gene TRBJ2-4, with TRBD2 matching over 9 bases. With V trimmed by 7 bases and J by 8 bases, 16 bases remained unmatched. CDR1 SGHDT and CDR2 YYEEEE come from the germline V gene. This CDR3 is 16 amino acids long. Variable domain in full (rest from reference TRBV5-6 and TRBJ2-4): DAGVTQSPTHLIKTRGQQVTLRCSPKSGHDTVSWYQQALGQGPQFIFQYYEEEERQRGNFPDRFSGHQFPNYSSELNVNALLLGDSALYLCASGRLAESPVDIQYFGAGTRLSVL.

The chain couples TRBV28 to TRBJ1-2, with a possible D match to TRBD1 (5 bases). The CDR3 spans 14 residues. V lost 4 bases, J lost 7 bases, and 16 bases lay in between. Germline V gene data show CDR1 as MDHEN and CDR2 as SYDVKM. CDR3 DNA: TGTGCCAGCAGTTCCACAGGCCTTAAAGGTGGCTACACCTTC. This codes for CASSSTGLKGGYTF.

The CDR3, as DNA: TGTGCCACCAGCAGATCCTCAAATGAGCAGTTCTTC. As protein: CATSRSSNEQFF. The genes are TRBV15 and TRBJ2-1; unclear D gene. This CDR3 comprises 12 residues. Trimming cost V 2 bases and J 7 bases, with 6 bases left between them. Per germline, CDR1 LNHNV and CDR2 YYDKDF (reference sequence). The variable domain in full, with the rest retrieved from reference TRBV15 and TRBJ2-1, is DAMVIQNPRYQVTQFGKPVTLSCSQTLNHNVMYWYQQKSSQAPKLLFHYYDKDFNNEADTPDNFQSRRPNTSFCFLDIRSPGLGDTAMYLCATSRSSNEQFFGPGTRLTVL.

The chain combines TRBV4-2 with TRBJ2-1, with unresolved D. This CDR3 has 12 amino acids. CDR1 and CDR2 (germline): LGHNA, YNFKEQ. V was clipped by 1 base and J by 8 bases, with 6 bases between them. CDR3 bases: TGTGCCAGCAGCCAAGGGGTCTATGAGCAGTTCTTC. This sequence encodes CASSQGVYEQFF.

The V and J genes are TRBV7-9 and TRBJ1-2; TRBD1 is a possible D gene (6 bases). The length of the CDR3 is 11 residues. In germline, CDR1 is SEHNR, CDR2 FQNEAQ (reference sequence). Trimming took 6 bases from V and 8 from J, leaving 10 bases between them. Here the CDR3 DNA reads TGTGCCAGCAGTTCAGGGGAAGGCTACACCTTC. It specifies CASSSGEGYTF. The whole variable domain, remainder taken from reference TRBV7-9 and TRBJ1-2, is DTGVSQNPRHKITKRGQNVTFRCDPISEHNRLYWYRQTLGQGPEFLTYFQNEAQLEKSRLLSDRFSAERPKGSFSTLEIQRTEQGDSAMYLCASSSGEGYTFGSGTRLTVV.

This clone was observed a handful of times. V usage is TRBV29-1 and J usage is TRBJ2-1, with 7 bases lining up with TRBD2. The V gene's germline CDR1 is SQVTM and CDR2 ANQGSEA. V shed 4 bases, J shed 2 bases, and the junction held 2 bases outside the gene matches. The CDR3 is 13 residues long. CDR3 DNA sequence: TGCAGCGTTGTGGGACTACCCTACAATGAGCAGTTCTTC. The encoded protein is CSVVGLPYNEQFF.

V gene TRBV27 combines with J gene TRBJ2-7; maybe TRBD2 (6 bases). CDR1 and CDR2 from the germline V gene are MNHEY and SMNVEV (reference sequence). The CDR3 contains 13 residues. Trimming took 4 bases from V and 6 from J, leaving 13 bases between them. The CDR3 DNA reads TGTGCCAGCAGTTGGAGGGGTGGACGCGAGCAGTACTTC. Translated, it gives CASSWRGGREQYF.

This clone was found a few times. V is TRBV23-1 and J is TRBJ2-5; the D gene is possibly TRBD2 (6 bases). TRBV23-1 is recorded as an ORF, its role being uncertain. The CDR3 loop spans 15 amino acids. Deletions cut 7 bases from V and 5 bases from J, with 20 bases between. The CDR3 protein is CASIQRRARRETQYF. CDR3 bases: TGCGCCAGCATTCAGCGGAGGGCTCGAAGGGAGACCCAGTACTTC.

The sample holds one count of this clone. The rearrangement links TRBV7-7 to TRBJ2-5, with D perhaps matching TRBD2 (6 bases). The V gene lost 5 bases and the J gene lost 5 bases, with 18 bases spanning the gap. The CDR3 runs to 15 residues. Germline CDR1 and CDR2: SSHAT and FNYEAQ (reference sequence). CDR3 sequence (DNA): TGTGCCAGCAGCCCTCGACCCGGGGGTTCGGAGACCCAGTACTTC. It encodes CASSPRPGGSETQYF.

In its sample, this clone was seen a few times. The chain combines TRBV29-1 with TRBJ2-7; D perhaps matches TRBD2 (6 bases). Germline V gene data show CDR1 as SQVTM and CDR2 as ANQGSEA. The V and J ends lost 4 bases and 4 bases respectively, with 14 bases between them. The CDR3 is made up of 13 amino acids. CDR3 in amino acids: CSVGRGSSYEQYF. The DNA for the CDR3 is TGCAGCGTTGGGAGGGGCTCCTCGTACGAGCAGTACTTC.

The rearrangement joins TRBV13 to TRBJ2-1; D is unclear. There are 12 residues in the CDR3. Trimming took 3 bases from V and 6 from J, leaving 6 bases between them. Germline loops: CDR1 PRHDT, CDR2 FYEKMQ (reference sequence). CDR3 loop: CASSFQFNEQFF. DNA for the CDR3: TGTGCCAGCAGCTTTCAATTCAATGAGCAGTTCTTC. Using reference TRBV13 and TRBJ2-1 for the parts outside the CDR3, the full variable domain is AAGVIQSPRHLIKEKRETATLKCYPIPRHDTVYWYQQGPGQDPQFLISFYEKMQSDKGSIPDRFSAQQFSDYHSELNMSSLELGDSALYFCASSFQFNEQFFGPGTRLTVL.

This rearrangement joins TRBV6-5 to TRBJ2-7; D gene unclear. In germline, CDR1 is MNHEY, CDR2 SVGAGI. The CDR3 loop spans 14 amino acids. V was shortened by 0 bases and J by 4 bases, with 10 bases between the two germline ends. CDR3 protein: CASSYSPDRYEQYF. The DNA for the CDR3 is TGTGCCAGCAGTTACTCCCCGGACCGATACGAGCAGTACTTC.

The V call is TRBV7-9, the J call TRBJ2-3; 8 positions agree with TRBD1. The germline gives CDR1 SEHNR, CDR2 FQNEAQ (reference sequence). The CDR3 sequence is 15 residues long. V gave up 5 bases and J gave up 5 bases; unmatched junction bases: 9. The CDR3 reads CASSPQGVDGDTQYF. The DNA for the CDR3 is TGTGCCAGCAGCCCACAGGGGGTCGATGGAGATACGCAGTATTTT.

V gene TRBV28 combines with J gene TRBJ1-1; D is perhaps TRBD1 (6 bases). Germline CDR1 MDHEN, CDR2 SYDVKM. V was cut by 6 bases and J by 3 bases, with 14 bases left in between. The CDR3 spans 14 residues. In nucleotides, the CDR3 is TGTGCCAGCAGGGAACTGGGACACTACACTGAAGCTTTCTTT. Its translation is CASRELGHYTEAFF.

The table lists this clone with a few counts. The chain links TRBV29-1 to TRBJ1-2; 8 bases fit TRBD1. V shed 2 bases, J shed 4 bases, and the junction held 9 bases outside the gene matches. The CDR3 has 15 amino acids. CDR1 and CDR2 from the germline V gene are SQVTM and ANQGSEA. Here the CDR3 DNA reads TGCAGCGTTGAAACTTTCTGGACAGGGATCTATGGCTACACCTTC. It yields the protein CSVETFWTGIYGYTF.

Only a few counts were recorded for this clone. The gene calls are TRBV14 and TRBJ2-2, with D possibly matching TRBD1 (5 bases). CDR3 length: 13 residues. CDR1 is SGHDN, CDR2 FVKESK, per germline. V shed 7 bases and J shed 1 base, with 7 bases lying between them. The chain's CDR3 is CASNQGNTGELFF. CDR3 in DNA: TGTGCCAGCAACCAGGGGAACACCGGGGAGCTGTTTTTT.

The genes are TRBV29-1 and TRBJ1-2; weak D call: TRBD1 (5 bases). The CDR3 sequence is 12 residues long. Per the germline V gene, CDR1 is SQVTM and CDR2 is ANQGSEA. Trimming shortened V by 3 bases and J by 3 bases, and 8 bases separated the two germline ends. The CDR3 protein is CSVDRGDYGYTF. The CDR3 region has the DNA TGCAGCGTTGATCGGGGGGACTATGGCTACACCTTC.

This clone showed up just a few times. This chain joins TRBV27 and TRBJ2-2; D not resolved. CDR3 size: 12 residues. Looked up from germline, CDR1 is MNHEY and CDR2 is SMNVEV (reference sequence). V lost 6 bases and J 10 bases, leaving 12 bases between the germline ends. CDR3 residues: CASRSDWEELFF. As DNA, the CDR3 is TGTGCCAGCAGATCCGACTGGGAGGAGCTGTTTTTT.

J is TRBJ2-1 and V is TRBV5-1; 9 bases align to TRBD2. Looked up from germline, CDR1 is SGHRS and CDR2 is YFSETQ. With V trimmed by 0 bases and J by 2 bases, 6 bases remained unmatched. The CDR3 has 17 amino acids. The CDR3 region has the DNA TGCGCCAGCAGCTTGGTATCTAGCGGGAACCCCTACAATGAGCAGTTCTTC. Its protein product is CASSLVSSGNPYNEQFF.

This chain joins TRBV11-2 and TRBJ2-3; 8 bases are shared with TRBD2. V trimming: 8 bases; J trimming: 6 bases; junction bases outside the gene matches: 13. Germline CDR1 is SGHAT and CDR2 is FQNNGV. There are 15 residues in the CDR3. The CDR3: CASVGAGEFPDTQYF. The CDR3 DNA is TGTGCCAGCGTAGGAGCGGGGGAATTTCCGGATACGCAGTATTTT.

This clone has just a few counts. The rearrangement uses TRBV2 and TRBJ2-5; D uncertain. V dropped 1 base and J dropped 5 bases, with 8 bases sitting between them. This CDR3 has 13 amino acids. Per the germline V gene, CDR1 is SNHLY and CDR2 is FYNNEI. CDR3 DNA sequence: TGTGCCAGCAGTGAAGTTACTCTGGAGACCCAGTACTTC. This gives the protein CASSEVTLETQYF.